This T cell receptor (beta chain) was identified in a study of cytomegalovirus exposure and HLA in healthy donors. Primers for the PCR totalled 60 Vbeta and 13 Jbeta. Sequenced by immunoSEQ multiplex PCR; TCRdb stores in-frame clones only, minus some. The sample shows 150,000 to 200,000 clones, about four fifths of them seen only once. Germline lookup yields CDR1 SGHNT and CDR2 YENEEA. CDR3 length equals 15 residues. Trimming took 3 bases from V and 5 from J; bases not matched to a gene: 8. The sample was PBMCs. The chain combines TRBV11-3 with TRBJ2-7, with 9 bases fitting TRBD1. This clonotype originated in a woman between 18 and 29 years old in good health and CMV-seropositive. DNA of the CDR3: TGTGCCAGCAGCTTGGGACAGGGTATTTCGGACGAGCAGTACTTC. Its protein is CASSLGQGISDEQYF. The complete variable domain, with remaining parts taken from reference TRBV11-3 and TRBJ2-7, reads EAGVVQSPRYKIIEKKQPVAFWCNPISGHNTLYWYLQNLGQGPELLIRYENEEAVDDSQLPKDRFSAERLKGVDSTLKIQPAELGDSAVYLCASSLGQGISDEQYFGPGTRLTVT.